Shown below are 6 T cell receptor beta chains from a single sample sequenced in a study of vaccination and CD4 T cells after COVID-19. Described treatment: approximately nine-day PBMC culture with coronavirus spike peptide pools or control peptides (ViraFEST assay). These receptors' antigens are unknown. The Oncomine TCR Beta short-read assay was what sequenced the DNA obtained from cultured CD4+ T cells. TCRdb reanalysed the PCR reads using MiXCR and keeps one entry per CDR3 protein. The sample gives approximately 10,000 distinct CDR3 sequences, about 48% of which show up once; 20% to 25% is in the top ten. The sequencing used cultured CD4+ T cells from blood, collected after SARS-CoV-2 vaccination. The receptor source for this set is a human donor with COVID-19.

The table lists this clonotype with a few counts. The rearrangement links TRBV20-1 to TRBJ2-1, with TRBD1 identical over 9 bases. V lost 3 bases and J lost 10; bases outside the gene matches: 10. The CDR3 length is 14 residues. CDR1 is DFQATT and CDR2 is SNEGSKA in the germline V gene (reference sequence). This CDR3 is CSARRTGVVGEQFF. CDR3 DNA: TGCAGTGCTAGGAGGACAGGGGTGGTCGGAGAGCAGTTCTTC.

This clonotype was observed a few times. The V call is TRBV2, the J call TRBJ1-2, with D perhaps TRBD1 (5 bases). V was trimmed by 10 bases and J by 4 bases, leaving 13 bases between them. The CDR3 has 12 residues. CDR1 is SNHLY, CDR2 FYNNEI, per germline. CDR3 sequence reads: CAKAGRIYGYTF. For the CDR3, the DNA is TGTGCCAAGGCGGGGCGCATCTATGGCTACACCTTC.

The sample holds a few counts of this clonotype. Written as DNA, the CDR3 is TGTGCCAGCTTCAGAGAGGCCCCCGGGCCCCTCCACTTT. Protein: CASFREAPGPLHF. The rearrangement links TRBV2 to TRBJ1-6; no reliable D call. This CDR3 has 13 amino acids. CDR1 is SNHLY and CDR2 is FYNNEI in the germline V gene. With 8 bases removed from V and 13 bases from J, the gap between germline ends came to 18 bases.

There are a few counts of this clonotype. J is TRBJ1-1 and V is TRBV7-9, with D uncertain. Germline CDR1 and CDR2: SEHNR and FQNEAQ (reference sequence). Trimming removed 3 bases at V and 5 bases at J, with 10 bases between. The CDR3 sequence is 13 residues long. This CDR3 is CASSFLPGTEAFF. The DNA of the CDR3 is TGTGCCAGCAGCTTTCTCCCTGGAACTGAAGCTTTCTTT.

This clonotype was seen only a few times. V usage is TRBV28 and J usage is TRBJ1-2, with D unclear. Looked up from germline, CDR1 is MDHEN and CDR2 is SYDVKM. Between the trimmed V and J ends, which lost 8 bases and 4 bases, there was a span of 17 bases. This CDR3 has 14 residues. The CDR3, as DNA: TGTGCCAGCCGCCGAACCGGAGGAGGCTATGGCTACACCTTC. Translating gives CASRRTGGGYGYTF.

V is TRBV10-3 and J is TRBJ2-5, with 11 nucleotides matching TRBD2. Trimming removed 10 bases from V and 0 bases from J; junction bases left unmatched: 13. From germline, CDR1 is ENHRY and CDR2 SYGVKD. The CDR3 loop spans 17 amino acids. This CDR3 reads CATGGTSGGQYQETQYF. CDR3 coding DNA: TGTGCCACCGGAGGCACTAGCGGGGGACAGTACCAAGAGACCCAGTACTTC.